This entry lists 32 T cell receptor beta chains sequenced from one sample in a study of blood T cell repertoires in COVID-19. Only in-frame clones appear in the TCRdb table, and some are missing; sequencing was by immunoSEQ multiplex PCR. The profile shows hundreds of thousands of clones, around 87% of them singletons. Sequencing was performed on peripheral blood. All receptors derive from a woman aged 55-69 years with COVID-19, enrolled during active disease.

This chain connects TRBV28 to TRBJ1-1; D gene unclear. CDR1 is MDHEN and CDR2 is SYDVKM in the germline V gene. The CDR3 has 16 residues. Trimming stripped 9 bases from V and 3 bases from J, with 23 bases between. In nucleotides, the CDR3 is TGTGCCAGAAGGCCTCGGACTAATCAGCGACACACTGAAGCTTTCTTT. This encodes CARRPRTNQRHTEAFF.

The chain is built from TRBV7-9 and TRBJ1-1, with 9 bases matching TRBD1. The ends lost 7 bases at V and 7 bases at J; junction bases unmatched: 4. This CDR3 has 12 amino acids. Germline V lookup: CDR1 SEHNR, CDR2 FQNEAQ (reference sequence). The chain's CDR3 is CASTNRGLEAFF. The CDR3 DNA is TGTGCCAGCACCAACAGGGGGCTTGAAGCTTTCTTT.

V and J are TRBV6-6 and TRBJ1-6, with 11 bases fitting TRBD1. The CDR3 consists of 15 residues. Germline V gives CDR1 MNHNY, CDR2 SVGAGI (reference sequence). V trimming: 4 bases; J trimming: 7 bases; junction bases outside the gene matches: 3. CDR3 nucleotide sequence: TGTGCCAGCAGTTCACGGGACAGGGGGAATTCACCCCTCCACTTT. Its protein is CASSSRDRGNSPLHF.

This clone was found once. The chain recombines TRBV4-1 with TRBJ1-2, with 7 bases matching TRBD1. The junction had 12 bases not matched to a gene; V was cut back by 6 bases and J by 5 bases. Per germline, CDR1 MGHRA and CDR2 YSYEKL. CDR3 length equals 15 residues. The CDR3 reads CASRQGYGREYGYTF. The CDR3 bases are TGCGCCAGCAGACAGGGGTATGGCAGGGAATATGGCTACACCTTC.

The CDR3 loop is CASSPPRTSGGGIYNEQFF. The CDR3 region has the DNA TGCGCCAGCAGCCCCCCCCGAACTAGCGGGGGGGGAATCTACAATGAGCAGTTCTTC. The chain recombines TRBV5-1 with TRBJ2-1, with 13 positions matching TRBD2. The germline gives CDR1 SGHRS, CDR2 YFSETQ. The CDR3 loop spans 19 amino acids. V shed 4 bases and J 3 bases; nucleotides not matched to a gene: 13.

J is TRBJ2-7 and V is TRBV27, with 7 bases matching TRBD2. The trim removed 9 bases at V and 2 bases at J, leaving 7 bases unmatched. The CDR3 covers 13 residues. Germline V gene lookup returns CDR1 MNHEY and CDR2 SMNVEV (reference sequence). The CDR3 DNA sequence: TGTGCCAGTAGAGCTAGCGGCACCTACGAGCAGTACTTC. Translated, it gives CASRASGTYEQYF.

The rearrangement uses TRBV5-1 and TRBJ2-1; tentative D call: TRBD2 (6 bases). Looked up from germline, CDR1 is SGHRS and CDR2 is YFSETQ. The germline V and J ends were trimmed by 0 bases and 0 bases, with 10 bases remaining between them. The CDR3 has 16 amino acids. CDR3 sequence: CASSLAGGSSYNEQFF. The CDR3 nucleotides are TGCGCCAGCAGCTTGGCCGGGGGAAGCTCCTACAATGAGCAGTTCTTC.

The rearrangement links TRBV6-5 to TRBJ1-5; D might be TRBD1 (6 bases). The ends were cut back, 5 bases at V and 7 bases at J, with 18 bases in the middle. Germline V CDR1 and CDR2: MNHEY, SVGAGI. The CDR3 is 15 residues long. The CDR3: CASSPGHLRGQPQHF. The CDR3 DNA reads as TGTGCCAGCAGTCCGGGACATCTCCGAGGCCAGCCCCAGCATTTT.

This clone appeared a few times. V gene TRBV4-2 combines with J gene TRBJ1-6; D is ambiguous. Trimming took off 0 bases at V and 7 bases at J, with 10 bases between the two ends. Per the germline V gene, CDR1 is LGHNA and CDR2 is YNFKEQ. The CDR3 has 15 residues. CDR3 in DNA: TGTGCCAGCAGCCAAGAAACGAGGAGGAATTCACCCCTCCACTTT. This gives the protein CASSQETRRNSPLHF.

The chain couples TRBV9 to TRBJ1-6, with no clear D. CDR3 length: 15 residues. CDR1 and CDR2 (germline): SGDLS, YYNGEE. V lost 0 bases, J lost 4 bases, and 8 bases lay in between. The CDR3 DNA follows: TGTGCCAGCAGCGTAGCGGGGAGATATAATTCACCCCTCCACTTT. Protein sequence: CASSVAGRYNSPLHF.

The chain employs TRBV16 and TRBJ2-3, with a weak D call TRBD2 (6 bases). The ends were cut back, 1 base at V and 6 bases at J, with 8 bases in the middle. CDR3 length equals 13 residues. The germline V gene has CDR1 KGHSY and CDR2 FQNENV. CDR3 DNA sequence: TGTGCCAGCAGCCAATTCCGGGGGGATACGCAGTATTTT. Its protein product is CASSQFRGDTQYF.

CDR3 coding DNA: TGTGCCAGCAGTTCCTTGGGGGCCACATATAGCAATCAGCCCCAGCATTTT. This encodes CASSSLGATYSNQPQHF. This chain uses TRBV27 with TRBJ1-5; D perhaps matches TRBD1 (6 bases). This CDR3 has 17 residues. Germline loops: CDR1 MNHEY, CDR2 SMNVEV (reference sequence). Trimming shortened V by 4 bases and J by 0 bases, and 16 bases separated the two germline ends.

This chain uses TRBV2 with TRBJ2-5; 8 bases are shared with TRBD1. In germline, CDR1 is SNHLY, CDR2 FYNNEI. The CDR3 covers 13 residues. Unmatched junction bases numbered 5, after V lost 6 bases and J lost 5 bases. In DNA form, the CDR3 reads TGTGCCAGCAGGGCAGGGGGCTCGGAGACCCAGTACTTC. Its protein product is CASRAGGSETQYF.

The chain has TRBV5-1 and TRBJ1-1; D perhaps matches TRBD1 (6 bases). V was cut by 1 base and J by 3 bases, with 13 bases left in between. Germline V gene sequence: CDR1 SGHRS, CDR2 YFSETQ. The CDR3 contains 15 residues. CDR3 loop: CASSLRYREDTEAFF. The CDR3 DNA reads TGCGCCAGCAGCTTGAGGTACAGGGAAGACACTGAAGCTTTCTTT.

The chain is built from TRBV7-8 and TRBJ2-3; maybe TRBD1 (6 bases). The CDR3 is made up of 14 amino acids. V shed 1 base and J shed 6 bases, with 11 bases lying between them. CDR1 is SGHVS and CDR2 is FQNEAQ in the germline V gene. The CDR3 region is CASSLGQAHDTQYF. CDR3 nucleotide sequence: TGTGCCAGCAGCTTAGGACAGGCACACGATACGCAGTATTTT.

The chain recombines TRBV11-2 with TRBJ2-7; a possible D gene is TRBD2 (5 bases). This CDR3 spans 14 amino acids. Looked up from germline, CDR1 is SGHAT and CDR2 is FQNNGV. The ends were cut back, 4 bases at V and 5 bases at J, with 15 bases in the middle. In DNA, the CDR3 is TGTGCCAGCAGCTCGCCAGTACTAGGTGACGAGCAGTACTTC. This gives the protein CASSSPVLGDEQYF.

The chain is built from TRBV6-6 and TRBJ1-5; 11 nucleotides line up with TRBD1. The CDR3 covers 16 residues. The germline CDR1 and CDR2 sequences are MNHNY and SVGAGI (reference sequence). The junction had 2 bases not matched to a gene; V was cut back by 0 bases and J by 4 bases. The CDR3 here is CASSYSGTGGNQPQHF. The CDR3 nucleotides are TGTGCCAGCAGTTACTCCGGGACAGGGGGGAATCAGCCCCAGCATTTT.

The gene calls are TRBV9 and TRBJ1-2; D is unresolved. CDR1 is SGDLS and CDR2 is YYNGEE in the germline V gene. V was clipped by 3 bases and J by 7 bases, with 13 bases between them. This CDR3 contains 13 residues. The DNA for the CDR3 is TGTGCCAGCAGCGCCAGCGTCCGCAGTGGCTACACCTTC. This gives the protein CASSASVRSGYTF. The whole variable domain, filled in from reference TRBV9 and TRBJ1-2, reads DSGVTQTPKHLITATGQRVTLRCSPRSGDLSVYWYQQSLDQGLQFLIQYYNGEERAKGNILERFSAQQFPDLHSELNLSSLELGDSALYFCASSASVRSGYTFGSGTRLTVV.

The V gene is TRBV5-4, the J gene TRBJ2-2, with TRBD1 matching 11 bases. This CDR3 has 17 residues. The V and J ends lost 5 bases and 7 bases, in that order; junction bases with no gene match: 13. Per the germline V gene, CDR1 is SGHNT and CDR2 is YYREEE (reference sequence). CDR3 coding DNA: TGTGCCAGCAGTCCGGCGGTGGGACAGGGGGGAATCGGGGAGCTGTTTTTT. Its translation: CASSPAVGQGGIGELFF.

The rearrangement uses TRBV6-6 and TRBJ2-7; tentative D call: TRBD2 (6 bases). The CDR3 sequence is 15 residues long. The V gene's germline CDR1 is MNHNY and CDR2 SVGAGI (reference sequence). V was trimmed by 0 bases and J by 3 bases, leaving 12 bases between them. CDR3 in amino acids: CASSYSDSGGYEQYF. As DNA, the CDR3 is TGTGCCAGCAGTTACTCCGATAGCGGAGGCTACGAGCAGTACTTC.

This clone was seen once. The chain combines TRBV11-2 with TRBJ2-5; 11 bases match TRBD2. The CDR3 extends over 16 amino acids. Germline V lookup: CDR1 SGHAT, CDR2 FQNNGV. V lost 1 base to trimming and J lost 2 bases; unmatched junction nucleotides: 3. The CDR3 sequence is CASSLVLAGGQETQYF. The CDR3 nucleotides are TGTGCCAGCAGCTTAGTTCTAGCGGGGGGACAAGAGACCCAGTACTTC.

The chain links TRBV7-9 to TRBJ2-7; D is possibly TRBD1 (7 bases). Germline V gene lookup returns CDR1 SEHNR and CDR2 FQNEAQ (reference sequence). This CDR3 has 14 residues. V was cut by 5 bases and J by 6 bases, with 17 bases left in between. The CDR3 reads CASSPRLGGAEQYF. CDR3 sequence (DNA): TGTGCCAGCAGCCCAAGACTAGGGGGCGCCGAGCAGTACTTC.

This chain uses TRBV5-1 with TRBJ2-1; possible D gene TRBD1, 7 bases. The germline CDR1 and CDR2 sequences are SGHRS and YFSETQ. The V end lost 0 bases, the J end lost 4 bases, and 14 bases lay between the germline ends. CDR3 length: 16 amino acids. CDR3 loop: CASSLGLGQAYNEQFF. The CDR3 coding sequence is TGCGCCAGCAGCTTGGGACTAGGACAGGCTTACAATGAGCAGTTCTTC.

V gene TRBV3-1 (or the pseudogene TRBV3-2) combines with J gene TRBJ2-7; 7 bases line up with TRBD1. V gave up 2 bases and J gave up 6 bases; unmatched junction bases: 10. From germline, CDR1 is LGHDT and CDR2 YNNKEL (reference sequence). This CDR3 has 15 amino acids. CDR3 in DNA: TGTGCCAGCAGCCAACGGACATCAGGGGGATCCGAGCAGTACTTC. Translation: CASSQRTSGGSEQYF.

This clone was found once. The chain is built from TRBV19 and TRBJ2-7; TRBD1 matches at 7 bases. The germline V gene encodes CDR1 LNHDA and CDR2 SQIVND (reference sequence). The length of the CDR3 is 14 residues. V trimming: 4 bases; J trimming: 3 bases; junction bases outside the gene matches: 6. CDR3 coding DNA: TGTGCCAGTAGTACTCTGGACAGGAGCTACGAGCAGTACTTC. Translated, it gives CASSTLDRSYEQYF. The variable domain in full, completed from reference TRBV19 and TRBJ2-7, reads DGGITQSPKYLFRKEGQNVTLSCEQNLNHDAMYWYRQDPGQGLRLIYYSQIVNDFQKGDIAEGYSVSREKKESFPLTVTSAQKNPTAFYLCASSTLDRSYEQYFGPGTRLTVT.

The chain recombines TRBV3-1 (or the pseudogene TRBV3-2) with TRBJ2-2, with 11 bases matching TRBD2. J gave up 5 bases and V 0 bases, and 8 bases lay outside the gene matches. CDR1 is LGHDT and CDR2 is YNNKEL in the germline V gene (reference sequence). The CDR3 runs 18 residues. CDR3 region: CASSQEALAGGWTGELFF. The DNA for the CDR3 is TGTGCCAGCAGCCAAGAGGCCCTAGCGGGGGGTTGGACCGGGGAGCTGTTTTTT.

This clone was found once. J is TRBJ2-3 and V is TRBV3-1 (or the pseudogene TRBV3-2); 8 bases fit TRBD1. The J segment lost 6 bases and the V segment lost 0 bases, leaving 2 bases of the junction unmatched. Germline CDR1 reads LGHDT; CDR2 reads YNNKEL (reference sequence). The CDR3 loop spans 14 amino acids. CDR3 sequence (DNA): TGTGCCAGCAGCCAAGACAGGGGGCCGGATACGCAGTATTTT. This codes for CASSQDRGPDTQYF.

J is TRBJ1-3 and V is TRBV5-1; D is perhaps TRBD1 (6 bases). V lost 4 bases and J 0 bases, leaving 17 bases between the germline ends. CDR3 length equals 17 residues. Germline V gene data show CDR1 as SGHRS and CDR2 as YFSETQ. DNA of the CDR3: TGCGCCAGCAGCCGAAATAGCAGGGGATTCTCTGGAAACACCATATATTTT. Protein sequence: CASSRNSRGFSGNTIYF. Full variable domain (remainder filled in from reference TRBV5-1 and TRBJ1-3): KAGVTQTPRYLIKTRGQQVTLSCSPISGHRSVSWYQQTPGQGLQFLFEYFSETQRNKGNFPGRFSGRQFSNSRSEMNVSTLELGDSALYLCASSRNSRGFSGNTIYFGEGSWLTVV.

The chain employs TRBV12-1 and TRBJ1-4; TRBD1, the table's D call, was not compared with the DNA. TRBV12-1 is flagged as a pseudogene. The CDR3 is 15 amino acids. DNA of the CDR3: TGTGCCAGCAGCTCCCCGGGACAGGGGTGCGAAAAACTGTTTTTT. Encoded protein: CASSSPGQGCEKLFF.

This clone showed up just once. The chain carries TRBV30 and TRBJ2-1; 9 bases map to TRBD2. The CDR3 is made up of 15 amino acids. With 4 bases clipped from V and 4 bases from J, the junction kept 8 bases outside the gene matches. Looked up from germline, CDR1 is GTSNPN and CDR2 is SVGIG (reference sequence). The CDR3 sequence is CAWKSSGGRYNEQFF. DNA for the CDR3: TGTGCCTGGAAGAGTAGCGGGGGCCGATACAATGAGCAGTTCTTC.

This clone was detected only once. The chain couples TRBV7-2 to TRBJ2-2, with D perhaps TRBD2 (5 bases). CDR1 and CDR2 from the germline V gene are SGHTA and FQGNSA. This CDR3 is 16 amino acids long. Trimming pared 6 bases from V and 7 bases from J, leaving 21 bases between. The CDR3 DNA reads TGTGCCAGCAGGGACCCAAGTCGCGGACTTAGCGGGGAGCTGTTTTTT. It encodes CASRDPSRGLSGELFF.

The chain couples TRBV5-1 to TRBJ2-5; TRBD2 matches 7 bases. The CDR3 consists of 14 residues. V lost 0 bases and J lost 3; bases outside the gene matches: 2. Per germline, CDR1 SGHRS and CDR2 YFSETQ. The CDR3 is CASSLASGKETQYF. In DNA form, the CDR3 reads TGCGCCAGCAGCTTGGCGAGCGGGAAAGAGACCCAGTACTTC.